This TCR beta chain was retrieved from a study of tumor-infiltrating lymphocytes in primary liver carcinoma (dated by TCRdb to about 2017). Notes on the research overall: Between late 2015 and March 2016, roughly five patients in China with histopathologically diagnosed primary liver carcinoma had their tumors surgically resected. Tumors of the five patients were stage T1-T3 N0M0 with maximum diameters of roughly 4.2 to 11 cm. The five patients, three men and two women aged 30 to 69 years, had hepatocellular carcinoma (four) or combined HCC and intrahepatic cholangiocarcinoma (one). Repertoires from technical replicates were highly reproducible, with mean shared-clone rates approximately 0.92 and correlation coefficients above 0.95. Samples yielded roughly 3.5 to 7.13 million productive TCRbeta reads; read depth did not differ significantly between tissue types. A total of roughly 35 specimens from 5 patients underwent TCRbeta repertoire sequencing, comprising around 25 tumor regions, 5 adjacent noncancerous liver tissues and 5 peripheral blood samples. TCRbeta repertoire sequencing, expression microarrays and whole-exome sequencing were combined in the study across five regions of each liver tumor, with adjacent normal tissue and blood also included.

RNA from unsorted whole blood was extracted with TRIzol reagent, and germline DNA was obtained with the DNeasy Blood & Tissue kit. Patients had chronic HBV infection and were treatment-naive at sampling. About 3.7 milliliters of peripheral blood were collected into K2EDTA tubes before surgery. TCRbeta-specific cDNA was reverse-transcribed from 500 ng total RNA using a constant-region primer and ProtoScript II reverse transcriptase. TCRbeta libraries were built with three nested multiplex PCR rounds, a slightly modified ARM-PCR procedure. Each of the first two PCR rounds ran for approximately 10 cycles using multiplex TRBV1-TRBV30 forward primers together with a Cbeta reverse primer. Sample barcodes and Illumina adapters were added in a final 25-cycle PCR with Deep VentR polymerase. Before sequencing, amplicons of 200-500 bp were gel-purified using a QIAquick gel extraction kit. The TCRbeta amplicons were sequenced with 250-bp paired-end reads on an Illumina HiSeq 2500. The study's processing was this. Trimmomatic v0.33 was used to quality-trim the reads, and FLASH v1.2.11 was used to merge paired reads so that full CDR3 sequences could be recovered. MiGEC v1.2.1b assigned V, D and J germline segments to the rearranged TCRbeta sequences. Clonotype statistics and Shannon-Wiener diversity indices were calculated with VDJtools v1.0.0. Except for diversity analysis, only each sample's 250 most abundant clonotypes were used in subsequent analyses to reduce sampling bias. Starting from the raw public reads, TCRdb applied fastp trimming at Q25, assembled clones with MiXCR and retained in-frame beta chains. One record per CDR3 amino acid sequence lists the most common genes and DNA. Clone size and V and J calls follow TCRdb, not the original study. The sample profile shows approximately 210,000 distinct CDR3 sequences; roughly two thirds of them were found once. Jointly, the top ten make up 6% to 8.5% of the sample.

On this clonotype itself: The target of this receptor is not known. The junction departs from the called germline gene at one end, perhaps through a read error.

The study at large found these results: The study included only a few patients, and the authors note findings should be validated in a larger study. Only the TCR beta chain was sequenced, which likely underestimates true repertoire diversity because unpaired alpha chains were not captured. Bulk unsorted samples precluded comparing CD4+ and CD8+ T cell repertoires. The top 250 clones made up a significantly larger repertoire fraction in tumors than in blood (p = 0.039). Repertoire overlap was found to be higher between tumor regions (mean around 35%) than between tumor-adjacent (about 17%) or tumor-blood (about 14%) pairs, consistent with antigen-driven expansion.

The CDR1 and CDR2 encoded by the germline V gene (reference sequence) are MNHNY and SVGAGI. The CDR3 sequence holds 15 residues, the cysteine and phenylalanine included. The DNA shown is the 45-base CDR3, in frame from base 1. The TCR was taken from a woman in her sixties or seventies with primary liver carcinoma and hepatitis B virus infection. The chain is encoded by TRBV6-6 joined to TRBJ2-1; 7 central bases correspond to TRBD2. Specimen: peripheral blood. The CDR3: CASLRESSPYNEQSF. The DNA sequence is TGTGCCAGCTTGCGGGAGTCGAGCCCCTACAACGAGCAGTCCTTC.